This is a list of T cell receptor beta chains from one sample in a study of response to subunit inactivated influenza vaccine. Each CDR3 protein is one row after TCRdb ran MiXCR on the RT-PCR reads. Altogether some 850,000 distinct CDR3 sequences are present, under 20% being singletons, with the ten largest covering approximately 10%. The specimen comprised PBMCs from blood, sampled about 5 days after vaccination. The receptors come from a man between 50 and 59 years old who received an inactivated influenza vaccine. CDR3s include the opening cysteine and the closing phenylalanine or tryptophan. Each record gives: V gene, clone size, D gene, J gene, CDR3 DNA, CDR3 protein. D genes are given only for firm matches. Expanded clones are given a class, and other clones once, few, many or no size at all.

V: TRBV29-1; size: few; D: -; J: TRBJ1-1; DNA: TGCAGCGCCCACATTGGGGACACTGAAGCTTTCTTT; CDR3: CSAHIGDTEAFF
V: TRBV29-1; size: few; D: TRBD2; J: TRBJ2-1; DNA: TGCAGCGTTGAACCCCGACTAGCGACGACGGAGCAGTTCTTC; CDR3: CSVEPRLATTEQFF
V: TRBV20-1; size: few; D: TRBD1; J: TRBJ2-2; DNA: TGCAGTGCCAGAGCTCGGGCAGGGGGCCCCGGGGAGCTGTTTTTT; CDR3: CSARARAGGPGELFF
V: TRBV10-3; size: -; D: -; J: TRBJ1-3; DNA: TGTGCCACAAGGGACGGTTTCTCTGGAAACACCATATATTTT; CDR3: CATRDGFSGNTIYF
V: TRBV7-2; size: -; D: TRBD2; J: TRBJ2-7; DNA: TGTGCCAGCAGCGCCGGACTAGCGGGAGTCTTCGAGCAGTACTTC; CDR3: CASSAGLAGVFEQYF
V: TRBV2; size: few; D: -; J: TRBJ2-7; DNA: TGTGCCAGCAGTGTAAGGCGAGAGGGGGAGCAGTACTTC; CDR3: CASSVRREGEQYF
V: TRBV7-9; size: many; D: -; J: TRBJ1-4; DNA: TGTGCCAGCAGCGAACCTTTAAGGACTAATGAAAAACTGTTTTTT; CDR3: CASSEPLRTNEKLFF
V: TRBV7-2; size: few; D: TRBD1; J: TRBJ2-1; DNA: TGTGCCAGCAGCTACACAGGGGCCGCAAGCTCCTACAATGAGCAGTTCTTC; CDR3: CASSYTGAASSYNEQFF
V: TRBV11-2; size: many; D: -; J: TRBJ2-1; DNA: TGTGCCAGCAGCTTAGGGATTACTTGGGATGAGCAGTTCTTC; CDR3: CASSLGITWDEQFF
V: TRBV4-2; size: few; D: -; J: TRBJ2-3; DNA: TGTGCCAGCGGGGGGACAGCGCTTGGCACAGATACGCAGTATTTT; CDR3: CASGGTALGTDTQYF
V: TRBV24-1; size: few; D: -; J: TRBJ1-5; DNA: TGTGCCACCAGTGAAGCCGACTGGTATAGCAATCAGCCCCAGCATTTT; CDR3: CATSEADWYSNQPQHF
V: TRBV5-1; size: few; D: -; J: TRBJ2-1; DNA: TGCGCCACCCAGGAGCGGCCCGACCCCTTGAATGAGCAGTTCTTC; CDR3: CATQERPDPLNEQFF
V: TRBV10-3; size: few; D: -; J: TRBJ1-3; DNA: TGTGCCATCAGCCAACTGGACAGATCCTCTGGAAACACCATATATTTT; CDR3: CAISQLDRSSGNTIYF
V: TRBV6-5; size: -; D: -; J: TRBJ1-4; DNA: TGTGCCAGCAGTTACTCGTTTCAGGGAGCAGAGAATGAAAAACTGTTTTTT; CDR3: CASSYSFQGAENEKLFF
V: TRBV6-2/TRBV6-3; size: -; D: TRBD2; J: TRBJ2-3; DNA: TGTGCCAGCACCCGAGCGGGGGGCTTTGGGAATACGCAGTATTTT; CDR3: CASTRAGGFGNTQYF
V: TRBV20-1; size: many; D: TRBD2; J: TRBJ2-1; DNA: TGCAGTGCTAGTGACGCTAGCGGGGCTAATGAGCAGTTCTTC; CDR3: CSASDASGANEQFF
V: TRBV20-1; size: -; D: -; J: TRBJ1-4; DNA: TGCAGTGTTGGGGCCCCAAAACTGTTTTTT; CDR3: CSVGAPKLFF
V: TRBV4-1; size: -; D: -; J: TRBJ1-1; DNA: TGCGCCAGCAGCGATTTACGGCGAACAGGGAAAAACACTGAAGCTTTCTTT; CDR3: CASSDLRRTGKNTEAFF
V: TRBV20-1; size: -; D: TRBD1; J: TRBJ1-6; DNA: TGCAGTGCTAGAGACAAGGCGGCCGGACAGGGCAACGCCTTTAATTCACCCCTCCACTTT; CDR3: CSARDKAAGQGNAFNSPLHF
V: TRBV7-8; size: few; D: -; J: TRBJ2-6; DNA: TGTGCCAGCAGCCCATTCCGCCTTTGGGGATCTGGGGCCAACGTCCTGACTTTC; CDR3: CASSPFRLWGSGANVLTF
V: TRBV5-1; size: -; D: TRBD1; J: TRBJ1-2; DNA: TGCGCCAGCAGCTTGGCCGCAAACCCCCGACGACAGGGCGGCTATGGCTACACCTTC; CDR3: CASSLAANPRRQGGYGYTF
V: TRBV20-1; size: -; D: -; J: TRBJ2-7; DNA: TGCAGTGCTAGAGGGGACTCCAGTGATTACGAGCAGTACTTC; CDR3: CSARGDSSDYEQYF
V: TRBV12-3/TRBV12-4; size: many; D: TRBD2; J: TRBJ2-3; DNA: TGTGCCAGCAGGGTACTAGCGGCTAGCACAGATACGCAGTATTTT; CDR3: CASRVLAASTDTQYF
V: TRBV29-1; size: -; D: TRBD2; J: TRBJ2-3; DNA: TGCAGCGTTGAATCGGCGCTAGCGGGTGATCTGAAAGATACGCAGTATTTT; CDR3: CSVESALAGDLKDTQYF
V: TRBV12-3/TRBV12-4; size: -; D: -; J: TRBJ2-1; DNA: TGTGCCAGCAGTTTAGGTTTGGTTACCATCTCCTACAATGAGCAGTTCTTC; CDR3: CASSLGLVTISYNEQFF